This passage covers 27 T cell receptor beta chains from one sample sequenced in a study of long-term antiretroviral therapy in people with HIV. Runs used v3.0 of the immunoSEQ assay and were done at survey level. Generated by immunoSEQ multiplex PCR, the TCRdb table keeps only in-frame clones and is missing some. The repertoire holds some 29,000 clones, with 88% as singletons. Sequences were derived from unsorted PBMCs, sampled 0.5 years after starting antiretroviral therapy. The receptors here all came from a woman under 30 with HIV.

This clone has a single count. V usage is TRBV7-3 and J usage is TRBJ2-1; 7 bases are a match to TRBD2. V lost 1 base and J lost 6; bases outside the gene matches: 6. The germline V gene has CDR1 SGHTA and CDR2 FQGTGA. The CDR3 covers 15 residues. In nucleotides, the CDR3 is TGTGCCAGCAGCTTAAGTGGGCGGGAGCTCAATGAGCAGTTCTTC. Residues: CASSLSGRELNEQFF.

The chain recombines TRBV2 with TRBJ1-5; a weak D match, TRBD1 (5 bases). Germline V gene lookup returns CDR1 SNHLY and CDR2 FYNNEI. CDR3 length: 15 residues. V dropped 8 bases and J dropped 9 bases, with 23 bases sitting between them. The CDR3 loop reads CASRGMGTGSRPQHF. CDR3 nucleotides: TGTGCCAGCCGGGGGATGGGGACCGGATCCAGGCCCCAGCATTTT.

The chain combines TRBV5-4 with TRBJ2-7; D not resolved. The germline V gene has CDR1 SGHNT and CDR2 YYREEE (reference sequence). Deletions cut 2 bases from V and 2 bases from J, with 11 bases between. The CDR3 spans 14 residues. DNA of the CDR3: TGTGCCAGCAGCTTAGAAAGGAGAACCTACGAGCAGTACTTC. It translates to CASSLERRTYEQYF.

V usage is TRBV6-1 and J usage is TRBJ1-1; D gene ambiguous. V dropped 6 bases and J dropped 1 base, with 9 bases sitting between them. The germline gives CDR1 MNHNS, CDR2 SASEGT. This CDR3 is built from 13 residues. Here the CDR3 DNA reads TGTGCCAGCAGGACCAAGTCGAACACTGAAGCTTTCTTT. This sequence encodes CASRTKSNTEAFF.

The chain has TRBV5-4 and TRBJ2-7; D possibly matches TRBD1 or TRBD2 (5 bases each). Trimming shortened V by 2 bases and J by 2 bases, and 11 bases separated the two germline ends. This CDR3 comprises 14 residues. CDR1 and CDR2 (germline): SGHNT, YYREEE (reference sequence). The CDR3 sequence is CASSFIGETYEQYF. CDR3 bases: TGTGCCAGCAGCTTTATAGGGGAGACCTACGAGCAGTACTTC.

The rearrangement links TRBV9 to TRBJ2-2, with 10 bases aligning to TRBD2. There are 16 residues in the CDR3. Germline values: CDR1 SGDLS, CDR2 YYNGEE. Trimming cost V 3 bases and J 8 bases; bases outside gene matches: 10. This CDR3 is CASSEKGLASAGELFF. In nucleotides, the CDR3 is TGTGCCAGCAGCGAGAAGGGACTAGCGTCCGCAGGGGAGCTGTTTTTT.

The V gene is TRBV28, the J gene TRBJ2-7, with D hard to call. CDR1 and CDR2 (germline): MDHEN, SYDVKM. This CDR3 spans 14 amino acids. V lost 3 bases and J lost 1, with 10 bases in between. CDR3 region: CASSLVQLSYEQYF. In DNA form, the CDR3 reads TGTGCCAGCAGTTTGGTACAGCTATCCTACGAGCAGTACTTC.

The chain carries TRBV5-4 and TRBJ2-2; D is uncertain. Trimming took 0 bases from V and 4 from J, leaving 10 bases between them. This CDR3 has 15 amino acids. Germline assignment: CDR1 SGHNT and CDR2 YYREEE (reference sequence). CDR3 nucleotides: TGTGCCAGCAGCTTGGGGCAGTCGGGCACCGGGGAGCTGTTTTTT. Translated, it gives CASSLGQSGTGELFF.

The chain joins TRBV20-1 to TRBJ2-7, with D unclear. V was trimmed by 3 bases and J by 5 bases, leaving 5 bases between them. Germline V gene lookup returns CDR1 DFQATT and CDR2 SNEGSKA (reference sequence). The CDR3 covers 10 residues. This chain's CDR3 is CSASDHEQYF. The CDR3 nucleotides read TGCAGTGCTAGCGACCACGAGCAGTACTTC.

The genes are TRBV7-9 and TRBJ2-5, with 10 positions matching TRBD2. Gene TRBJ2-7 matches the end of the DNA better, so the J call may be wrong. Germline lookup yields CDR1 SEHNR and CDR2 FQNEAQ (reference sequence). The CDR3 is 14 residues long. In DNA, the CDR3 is TGTGCCAGCCTTCGTCTAGCGGGAGACCGCGAGCAGTACTTC. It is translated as CASLRLAGDREQYF.

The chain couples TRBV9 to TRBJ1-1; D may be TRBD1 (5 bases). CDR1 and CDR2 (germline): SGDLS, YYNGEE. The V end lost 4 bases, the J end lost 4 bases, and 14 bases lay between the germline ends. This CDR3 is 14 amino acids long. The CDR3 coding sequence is TGTGCCAGCAGCTCAGACGGGGGGACCACTGAAGCTTTCTTT. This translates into CASSSDGGTTEAFF.

CDR3 in DNA: TGTGCCAGCAGCTTTTTGGTCTCTGGAAACACCATATATTTT. This translates into CASSFLVSGNTIYF. The chain couples TRBV5-6 to TRBJ1-3; D gene ambiguous. Germline V lookup: CDR1 SGHDT, CDR2 YYEEEE. V was clipped by 2 bases and J by 0 bases, with 6 bases between them. This CDR3 has 14 amino acids. The variable domain in full, completed from reference TRBV5-6 and TRBJ1-3, reads DAGVTQSPTHLIKTRGQQVTLRCSPKSGHDTVSWYQQALGQGPQFIFQYYEEEERQRGNFPDRFSGHQFPNYSSELNVNALLLGDSALYLCASSFLVSGNTIYFGEGSWLTVV.

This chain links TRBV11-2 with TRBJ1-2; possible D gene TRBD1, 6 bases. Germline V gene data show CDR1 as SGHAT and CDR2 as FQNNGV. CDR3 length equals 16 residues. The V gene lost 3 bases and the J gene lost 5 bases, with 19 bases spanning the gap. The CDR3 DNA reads TGTGCCAGCAGCTTCATAGGGGGGAGGAGGAGTTATGGCTACACCTTC. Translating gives CASSFIGGRRSYGYTF.

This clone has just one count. CDR3 region: CASSAKGVAYQETQYF. The DNA for the CDR3 is TGTGCCAGCAGTGCAAAGGGGGTGGCCTACCAAGAGACCCAGTACTTC. The rearrangement uses TRBV6-1 and TRBJ2-5; a weak D match, TRBD1 (6 bases). V lost 4 bases and J 0 bases, leaving 15 bases between the germline ends. Germline CDR1 and CDR2: MNHNS and SASEGT. CDR3 size: 16 residues.

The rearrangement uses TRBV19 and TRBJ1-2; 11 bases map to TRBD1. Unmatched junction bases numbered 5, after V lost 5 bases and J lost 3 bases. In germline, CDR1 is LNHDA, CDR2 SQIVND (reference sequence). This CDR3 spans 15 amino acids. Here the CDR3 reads CASSPWDRGYYGYTF. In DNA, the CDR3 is TGTGCCAGTAGTCCCTGGGACAGGGGGTACTATGGCTACACCTTC.

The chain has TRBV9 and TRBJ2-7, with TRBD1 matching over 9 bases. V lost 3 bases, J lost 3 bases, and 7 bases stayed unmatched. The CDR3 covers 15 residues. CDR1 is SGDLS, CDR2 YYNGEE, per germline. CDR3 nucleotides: TGTGCCAGCAGCGCAACAGGGGGCTCTTTCTACGAGCAGTACTTC. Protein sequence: CASSATGGSFYEQYF.

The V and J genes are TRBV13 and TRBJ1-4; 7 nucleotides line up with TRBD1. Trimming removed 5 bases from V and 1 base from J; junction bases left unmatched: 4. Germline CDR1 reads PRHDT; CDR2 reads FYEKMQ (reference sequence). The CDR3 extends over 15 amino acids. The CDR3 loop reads CASSTSGGTNEKLFF. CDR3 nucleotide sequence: TGTGCCAGCAGCACCTCAGGGGGAACTAATGAAAAACTGTTTTTT.

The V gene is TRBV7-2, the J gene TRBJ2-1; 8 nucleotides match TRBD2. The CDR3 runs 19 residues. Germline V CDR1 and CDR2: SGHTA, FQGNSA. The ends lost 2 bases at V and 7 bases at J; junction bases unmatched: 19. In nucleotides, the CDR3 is TGTGCCAGCAGCTTAAGACTAGCGTTTAAGAATTTCTATGCTAATGAGCAGTTCTTC. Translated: CASSLRLAFKNFYANEQFF.

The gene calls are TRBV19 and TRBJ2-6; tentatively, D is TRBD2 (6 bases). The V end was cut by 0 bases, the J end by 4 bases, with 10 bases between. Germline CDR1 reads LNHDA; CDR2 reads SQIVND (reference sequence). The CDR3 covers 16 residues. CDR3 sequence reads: CASSIDPGAGANVLTF. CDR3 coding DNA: TGTGCCAGTAGTATAGATCCGGGAGCGGGGGCCAACGTCCTGACTTTC.

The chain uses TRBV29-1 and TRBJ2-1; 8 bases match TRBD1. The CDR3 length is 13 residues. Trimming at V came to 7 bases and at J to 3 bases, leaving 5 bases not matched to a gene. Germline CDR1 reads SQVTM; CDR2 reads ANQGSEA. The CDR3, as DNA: TGCAGCGCAGGGGGCCCCCTCTACAATGAGCAGTTCTTC. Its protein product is CSAGGPLYNEQFF.

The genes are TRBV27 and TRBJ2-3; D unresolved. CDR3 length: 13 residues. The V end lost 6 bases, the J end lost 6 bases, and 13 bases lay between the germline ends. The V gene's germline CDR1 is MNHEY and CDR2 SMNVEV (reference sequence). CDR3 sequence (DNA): TGTGCCAGCAGCGGAGCCGGGTGGGATACGCAGTATTTT. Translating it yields CASSGAGWDTQYF.

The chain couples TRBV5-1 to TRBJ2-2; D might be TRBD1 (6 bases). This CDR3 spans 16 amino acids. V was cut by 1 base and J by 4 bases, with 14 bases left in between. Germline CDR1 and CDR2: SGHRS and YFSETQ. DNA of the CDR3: TGCGCCAGCAGCTTGTCGCTGCAGGGGATCACCGGGGAGCTGTTTTTT. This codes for CASSLSLQGITGELFF.

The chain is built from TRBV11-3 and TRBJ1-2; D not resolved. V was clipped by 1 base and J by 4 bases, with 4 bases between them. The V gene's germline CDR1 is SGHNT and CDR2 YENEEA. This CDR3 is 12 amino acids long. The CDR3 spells CASSLGGYGYTF. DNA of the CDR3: TGTGCCAGCAGCTTAGGCGGCTATGGCTACACCTTC.

CDR3 in amino acids: CASSLSTANTEAFF. DNA for the CDR3: TGTGCCAGCAGCCTAAGTACGGCTAACACTGAAGCTTTCTTT. This chain joins TRBV6-6 and TRBJ1-1; no definite D call. Per germline, CDR1 MNHNY and CDR2 SVGAGI (reference sequence). The CDR3 consists of 14 residues. V lost 6 bases and J lost 2, with 13 bases in between.

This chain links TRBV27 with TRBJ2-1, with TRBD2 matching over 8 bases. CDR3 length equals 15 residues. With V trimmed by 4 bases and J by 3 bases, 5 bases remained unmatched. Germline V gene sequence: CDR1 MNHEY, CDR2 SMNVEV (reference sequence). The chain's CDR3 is CASSYLAGSYNEQFF. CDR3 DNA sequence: TGTGCCAGCAGTTACCTAGCGGGCAGCTACAATGAGCAGTTCTTC.

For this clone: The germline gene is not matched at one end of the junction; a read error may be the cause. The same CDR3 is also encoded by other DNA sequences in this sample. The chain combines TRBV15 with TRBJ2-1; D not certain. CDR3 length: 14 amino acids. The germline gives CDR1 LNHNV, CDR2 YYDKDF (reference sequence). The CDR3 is CATSRPGSNNEQFF. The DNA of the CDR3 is TGTGCCACCAGCAGGCCGGGCTCCAACAATGAGCAGTTCTTC. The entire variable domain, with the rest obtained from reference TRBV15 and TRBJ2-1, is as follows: DAMVIQNPRYQVTQFGKPVTLSCSQTLNHNVMYWYQQKSSQAPKLLFHYYDKDFNNEADTPDNFQSRRPNTSFCFLDIRSPGLGDTAMYLCATSRPGSNNEQFFGPGTRLTVL.

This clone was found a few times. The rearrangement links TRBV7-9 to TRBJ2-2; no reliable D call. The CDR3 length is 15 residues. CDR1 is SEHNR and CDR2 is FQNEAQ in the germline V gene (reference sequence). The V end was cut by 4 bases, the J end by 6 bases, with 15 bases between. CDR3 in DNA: TGTGCCAGCAGCTCTTCGCCTAGTATGTCCGGGGAGCTGTTTTTT. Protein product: CASSSSPSMSGELFF. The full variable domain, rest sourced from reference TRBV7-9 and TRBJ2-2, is DTGVSQNPRHKITKRGQNVTFRCDPISEHNRLYWYRQTLGQGPEFLTYFQNEAQLEKSRLLSDRFSAERPKGSFSTLEIQRTEQGDSAMYLCASSSSPSMSGELFFGEGSRLTVL.